Given below is one T cell receptor beta chain in context. These data are taken from a study of CD8 T cells in ankylosing spondylitis. MiXCR was run by TCRdb on the 5' RACE reads, yielding one entry per CDR3 protein. The table shows about 170,000 distinct CDR3 sequences, with approximately 20% occurring only once. The length of the CDR3 is 16 residues. V shed 5 bases, J shed 2 bases, and the junction held 9 bases outside the gene matches. CDR1 is SGHTA, CDR2 FQGNSA, per germline. This clonotype originated in a male donor with ankylosing spondylitis or in good health (not recorded which). Material: blood, either unsorted or a sorted T cell fraction (not recorded which). The genes are TRBV7-2 and TRBJ2-5, with 9 bases that match TRBD2. Written as DNA, the CDR3 is TGTGCCAGCAGCCAATCGGTGAGCGGGAGGCAAGAGACCCAGTACTTC. Translation: CASSQSVSGRQETQYF.